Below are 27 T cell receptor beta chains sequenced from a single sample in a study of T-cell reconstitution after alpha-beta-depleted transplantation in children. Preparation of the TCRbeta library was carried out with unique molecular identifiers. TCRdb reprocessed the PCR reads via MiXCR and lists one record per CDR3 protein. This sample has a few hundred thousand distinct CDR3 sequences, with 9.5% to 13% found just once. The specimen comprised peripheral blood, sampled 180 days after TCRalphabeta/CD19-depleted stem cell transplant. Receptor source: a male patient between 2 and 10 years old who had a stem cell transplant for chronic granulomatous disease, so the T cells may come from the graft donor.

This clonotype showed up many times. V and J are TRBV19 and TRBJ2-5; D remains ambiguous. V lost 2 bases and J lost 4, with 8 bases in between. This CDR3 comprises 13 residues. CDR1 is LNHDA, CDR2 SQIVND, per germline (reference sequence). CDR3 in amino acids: CASSIFFGETQYF. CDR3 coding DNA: TGTGCCAGTAGTATATTTTTTGGAGAGACCCAGTACTTC.

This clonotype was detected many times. CDR3 DNA: TGTGCCAGCAGTACCGGACAGGTTATCGACGAGCAGTACTTC. Protein product: CASSTGQVIDEQYF. The chain employs TRBV28 and TRBJ2-7, with 7 nucleotides matching TRBD1. CDR1 MDHEN and CDR2 SYDVKM come from the germline V gene. CDR3 length equals 14 residues. V was clipped by 5 bases and J by 5 bases; unmatched bases: 9.

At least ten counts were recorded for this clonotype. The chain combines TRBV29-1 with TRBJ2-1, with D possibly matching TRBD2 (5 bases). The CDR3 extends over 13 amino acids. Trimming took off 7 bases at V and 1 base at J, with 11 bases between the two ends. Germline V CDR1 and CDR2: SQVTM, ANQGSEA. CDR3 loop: CSGKAASYNEQFF. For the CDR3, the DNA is TGCAGCGGGAAAGCGGCTTCCTACAATGAGCAGTTCTTC.

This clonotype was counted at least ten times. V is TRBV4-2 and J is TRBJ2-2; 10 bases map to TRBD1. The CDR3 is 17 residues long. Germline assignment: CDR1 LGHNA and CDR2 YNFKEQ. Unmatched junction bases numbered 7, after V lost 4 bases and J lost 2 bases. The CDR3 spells CASSPLDRGYNTGELFF. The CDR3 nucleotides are TGTGCCAGCAGCCCCCTGGACAGGGGGTATAACACCGGGGAGCTGTTTTTT.

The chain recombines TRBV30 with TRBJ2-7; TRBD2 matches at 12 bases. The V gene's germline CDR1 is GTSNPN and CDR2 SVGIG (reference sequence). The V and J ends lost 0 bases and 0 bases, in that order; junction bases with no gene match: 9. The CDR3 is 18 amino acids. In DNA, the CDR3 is TGTGCCTGGAGTGTAATGAGGACTAGCGGGGCCTTCTCCTACGAGCAGTACTTC. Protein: CAWSVMRTSGAFSYEQYF.

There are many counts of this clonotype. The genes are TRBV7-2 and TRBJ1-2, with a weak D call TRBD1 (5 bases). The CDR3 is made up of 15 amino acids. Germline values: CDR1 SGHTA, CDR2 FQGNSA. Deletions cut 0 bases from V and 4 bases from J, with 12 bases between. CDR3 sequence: CASSLAPGVGYGYTF. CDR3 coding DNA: TGTGCCAGCAGCTTAGCTCCGGGGGTAGGCTATGGCTACACCTTC.

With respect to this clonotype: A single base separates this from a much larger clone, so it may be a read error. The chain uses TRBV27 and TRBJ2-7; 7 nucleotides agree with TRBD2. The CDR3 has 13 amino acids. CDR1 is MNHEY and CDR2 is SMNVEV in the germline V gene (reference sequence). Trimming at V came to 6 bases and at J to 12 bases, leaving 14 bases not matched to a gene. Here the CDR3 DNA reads TGTGCCAGCAGCCGAGCGGGACGGCTGTTCGTGTACTTC. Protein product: CASSRAGRLFVYF.

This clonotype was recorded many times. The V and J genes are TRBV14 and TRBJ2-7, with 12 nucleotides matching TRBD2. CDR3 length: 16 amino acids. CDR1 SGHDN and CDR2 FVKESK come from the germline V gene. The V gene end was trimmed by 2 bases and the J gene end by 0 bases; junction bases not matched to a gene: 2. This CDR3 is CASSQLAGGPSYEQYF. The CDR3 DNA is TGTGCCAGCAGCCAACTAGCGGGAGGGCCCTCCTACGAGCAGTACTTC.

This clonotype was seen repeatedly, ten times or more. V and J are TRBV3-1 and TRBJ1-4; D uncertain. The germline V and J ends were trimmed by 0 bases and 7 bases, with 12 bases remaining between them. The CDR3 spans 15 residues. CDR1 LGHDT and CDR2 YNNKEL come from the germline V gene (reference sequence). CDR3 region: CASSQDVRTGEKLFF. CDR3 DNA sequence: TGTGCCAGCAGCCAAGATGTTCGGACTGGTGAAAAACTGTTTTTT. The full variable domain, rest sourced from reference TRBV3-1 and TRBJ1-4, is DTAVSQTPKYLVTQMGNDKSIKCEQNLGHDTMYWYKQDSKKFLKIMFSYNNKELIINETVPNRFSPKSPDKAHLNLHINSLELGDSAVYFCASSQDVRTGEKLFFGSGTQLSVL.

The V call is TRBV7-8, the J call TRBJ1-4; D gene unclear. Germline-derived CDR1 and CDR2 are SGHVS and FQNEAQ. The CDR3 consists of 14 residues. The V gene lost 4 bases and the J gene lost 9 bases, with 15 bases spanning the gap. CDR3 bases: TGTGCCAGCAGCTACATGGGATGGAATAAAAAACTGTTTTTT. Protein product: CASSYMGWNKKLFF.

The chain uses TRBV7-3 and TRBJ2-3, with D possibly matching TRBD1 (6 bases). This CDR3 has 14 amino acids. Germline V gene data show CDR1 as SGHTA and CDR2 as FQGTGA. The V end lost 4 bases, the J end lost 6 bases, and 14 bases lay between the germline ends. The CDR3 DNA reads TGTGCCAGCAGCTCACCAGGGGTAACGGATACGCAGTATTTT. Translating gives CASSSPGVTDTQYF. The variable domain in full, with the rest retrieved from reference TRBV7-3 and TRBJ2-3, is GAGVSQTPSNKVTEKGKYVELRCDPISGHTALYWYRQSLGQGPEFLIYFQGTGAADDSGLPNDRFFAVRPEGSVSTLKIQRTERGDSAVYLCASSSPGVTDTQYFGPGTRLTVL.

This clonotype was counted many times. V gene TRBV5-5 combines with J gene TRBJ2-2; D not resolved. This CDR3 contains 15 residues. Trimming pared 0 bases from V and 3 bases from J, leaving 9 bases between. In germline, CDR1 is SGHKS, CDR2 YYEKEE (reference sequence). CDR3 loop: CASSLEGRDTGELFF. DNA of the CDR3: TGTGCCAGCAGCTTGGAAGGGCGCGACACCGGGGAGCTGTTTTTT. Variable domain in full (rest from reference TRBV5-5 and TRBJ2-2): DAGVTQSPTHLIKTRGQQVTLRCSPISGHKSVSWYQQVLGQGPQFIFQYYEKEERGRGNFPDRFSARQFPNYSSELNVNALLLGDSALYLCASSLEGRDTGELFFGEGSRLTVL.

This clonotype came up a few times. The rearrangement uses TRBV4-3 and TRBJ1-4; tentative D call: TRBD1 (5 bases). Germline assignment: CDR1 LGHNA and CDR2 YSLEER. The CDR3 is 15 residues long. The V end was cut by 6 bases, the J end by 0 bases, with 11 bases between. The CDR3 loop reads CASRRGDSTNEKLFF. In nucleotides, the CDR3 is TGCGCCAGCAGACGGGGGGATTCAACTAATGAAAAACTGTTTTTT.

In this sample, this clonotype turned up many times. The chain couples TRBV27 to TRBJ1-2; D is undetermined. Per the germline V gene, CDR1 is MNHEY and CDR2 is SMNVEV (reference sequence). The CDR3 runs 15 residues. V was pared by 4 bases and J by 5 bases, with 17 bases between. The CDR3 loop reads CASSSYSGSGYGYTF. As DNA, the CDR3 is TGTGCCAGCAGTTCGTACAGCGGGTCGGGATATGGCTACACCTTC.

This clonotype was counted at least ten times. As DNA, the CDR3 is TGTGCCAGCAGTAGGGCTAGCGGGAGATTTGGGAATGAGCAGTTCTTC. This translates into CASSRASGRFGNEQFF. The chain has TRBV6-1 and TRBJ2-1, with 10 bases fitting TRBD2. The germline CDR1 and CDR2 sequences are MNHNS and SASEGT. V gave up 5 bases and J gave up 7 bases; unmatched junction bases: 11. CDR3 length equals 16 residues.

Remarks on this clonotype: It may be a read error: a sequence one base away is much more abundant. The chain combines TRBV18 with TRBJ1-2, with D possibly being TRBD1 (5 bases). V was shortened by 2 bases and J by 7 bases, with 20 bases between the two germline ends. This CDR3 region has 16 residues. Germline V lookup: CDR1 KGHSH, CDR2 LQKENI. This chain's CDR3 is CASSPTSGDLSFGYTF. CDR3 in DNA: TGTGCCAGCTCACCAACATCGGGGGATCTCTCTTTTGGCTACACCTTC.

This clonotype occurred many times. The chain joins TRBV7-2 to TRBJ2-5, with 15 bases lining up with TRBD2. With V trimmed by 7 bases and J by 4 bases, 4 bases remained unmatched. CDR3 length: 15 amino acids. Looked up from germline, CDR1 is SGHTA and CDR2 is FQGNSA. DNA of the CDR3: TGTGCCAGCACTAAGGGACTAGCGGGGGGAGAGACCCAGTACTTC. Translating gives CASTKGLAGGETQYF.

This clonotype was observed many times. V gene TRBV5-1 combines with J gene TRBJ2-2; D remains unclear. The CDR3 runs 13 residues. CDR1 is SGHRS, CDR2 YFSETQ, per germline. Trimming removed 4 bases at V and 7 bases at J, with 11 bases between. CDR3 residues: CASSPSWVGELFF. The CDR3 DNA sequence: TGCGCCAGCAGCCCGAGTTGGGTCGGGGAGCTGTTTTTT.

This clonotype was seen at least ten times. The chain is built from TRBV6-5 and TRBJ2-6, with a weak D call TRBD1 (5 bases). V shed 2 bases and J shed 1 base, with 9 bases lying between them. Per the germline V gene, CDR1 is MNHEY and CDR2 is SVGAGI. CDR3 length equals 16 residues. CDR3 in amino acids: CASSYLPGSGANVLTF. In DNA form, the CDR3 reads TGTGCCAGCAGTTACCTTCCAGGGTCTGGGGCCAACGTCCTGACTTTC.

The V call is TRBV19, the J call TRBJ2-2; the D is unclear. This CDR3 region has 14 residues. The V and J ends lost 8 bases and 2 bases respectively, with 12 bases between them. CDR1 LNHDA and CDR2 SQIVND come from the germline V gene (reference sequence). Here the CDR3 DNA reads TGTGCCAGTGCAGTAAACTATAACACCGGGGAGCTGTTTTTT. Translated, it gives CASAVNYNTGELFF.

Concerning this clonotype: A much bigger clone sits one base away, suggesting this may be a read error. CDR3 loop: CARSRSGNYNEQFF. The CDR3 nucleotides are TGTGCCAGAAGCCGGAGCGGGAACTACAATGAGCAGTTCTTC. The genes are TRBV12-3 or TRBV12-4 and TRBJ2-1; 7 bases fit TRBD2. Losses at the gene ends were 9 bases for V and 3 bases for J; bases not matched to a gene: 8. The CDR3 is 14 residues long.

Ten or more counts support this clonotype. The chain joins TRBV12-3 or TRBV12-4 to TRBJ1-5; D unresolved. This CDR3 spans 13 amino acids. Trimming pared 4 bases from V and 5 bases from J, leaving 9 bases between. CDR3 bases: TGTGCCAGCAGTTCTCCGGTTCATCAGCCCCAGCATTTT. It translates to CASSSPVHQPQHF.

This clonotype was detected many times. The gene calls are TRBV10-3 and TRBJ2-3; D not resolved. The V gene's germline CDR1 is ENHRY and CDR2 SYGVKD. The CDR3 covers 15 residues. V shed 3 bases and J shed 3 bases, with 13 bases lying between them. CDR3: CAISDGGRRTDTQYF. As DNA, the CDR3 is TGTGCCATCAGTGACGGTGGCAGGAGAACAGATACGCAGTATTTT.

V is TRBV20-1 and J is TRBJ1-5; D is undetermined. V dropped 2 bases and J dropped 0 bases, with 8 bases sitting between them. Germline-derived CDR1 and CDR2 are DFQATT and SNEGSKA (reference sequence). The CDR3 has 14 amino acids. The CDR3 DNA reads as TGCAGTGCTAGAAGCCAGGATAGCAATCAGCCCCAGCATTTT. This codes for CSARSQDSNQPQHF.

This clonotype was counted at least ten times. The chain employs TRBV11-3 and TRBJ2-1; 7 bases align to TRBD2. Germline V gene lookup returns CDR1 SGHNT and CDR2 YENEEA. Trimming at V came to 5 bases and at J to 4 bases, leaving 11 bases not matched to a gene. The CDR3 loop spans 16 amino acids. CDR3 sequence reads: CASSADTSAMYNEQFF. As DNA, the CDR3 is TGTGCCAGCAGCGCAGACACTAGCGCGATGTACAATGAGCAGTTCTTC.

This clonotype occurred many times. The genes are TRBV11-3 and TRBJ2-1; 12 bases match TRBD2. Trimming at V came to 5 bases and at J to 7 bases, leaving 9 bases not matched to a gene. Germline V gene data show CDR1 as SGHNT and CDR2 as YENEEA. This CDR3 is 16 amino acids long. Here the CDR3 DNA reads TGTGCCAGCAGCCCGAGGACTAGCGGGGCCCATAATGAGCAGTTCTTC. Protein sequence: CASSPRTSGAHNEQFF.

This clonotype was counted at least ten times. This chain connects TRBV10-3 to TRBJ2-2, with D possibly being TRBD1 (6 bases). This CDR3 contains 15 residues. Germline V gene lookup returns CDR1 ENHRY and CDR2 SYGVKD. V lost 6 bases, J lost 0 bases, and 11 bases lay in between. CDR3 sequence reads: CAIRERDTNTGELFF. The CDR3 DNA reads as TGTGCCATCAGGGAACGGGACACGAACACCGGGGAGCTGTTTTTT.